The 10 T cell receptor beta chains in this list originate from one sample, sequenced in a study of technical replicates of blood from a handful of donors. Sequencing used immunoSEQ multiplex PCR; TCRdb keeps in-frame clones, though not all of them. The sample gives approximately 95,000 clones, roughly 95% of which show up once; around 0.35% is in the top ten. The sequenced sample was T cells isolated from PBMCs. The receptors come from a human donor in good health.

V is TRBV9 and J is TRBJ2-7, with 11 nucleotides matching TRBD1. CDR3 length: 16 residues. Germline-derived CDR1 and CDR2 are SGDLS and YYNGEE. Unmatched junction bases numbered 6, after V lost 0 bases and J lost 4 bases. CDR3: CASSVEGTGGLYEQYF. The CDR3 DNA is TGTGCCAGCAGCGTAGAAGGGACAGGGGGGTTGTACGAGCAGTACTTC.

Only a few counts were recorded for this clone. The V call is TRBV2, the J call TRBJ1-5, with TRBD1 as a possible D gene (6 bases). Trimming shortened V by 3 bases and J by 7 bases, and 7 bases separated the two germline ends. The CDR3 length is 12 residues. CDR1 is SNHLY, CDR2 FYNNEI, per germline. CDR3 region: CASSDRGQPQHF. In DNA, the CDR3 is TGTGCCAGCAGTGACAGGGGCCAGCCCCAGCATTTT.

Worth noting for this clone: Other DNA sequences in the sample encode the same CDR3. The chain has TRBV9 and TRBJ1-1; D remains unclear. The CDR3 is 13 amino acids. Per germline, CDR1 SGDLS and CDR2 YYNGEE. Trimming took 2 bases from V and 2 from J, leaving 7 bases between them. For the CDR3, the DNA is TGTGCCAGCAGCGTGGCCCTTAACACTGAAGCTTTCTTT. Protein: CASSVALNTEAFF. The complete variable domain, with remaining parts taken from reference TRBV9 and TRBJ1-1, reads DSGVTQTPKHLITATGQRVTLRCSPRSGDLSVYWYQQSLDQGLQFLIQYYNGEERAKGNILERFSAQQFPDLHSELNLSSLELGDSALYFCASSVALNTEAFFGQGTRLTVV.

This clone has only one observation. The V gene is TRBV19, the J gene TRBJ1-2; the D gene is possibly TRBD1 (6 bases). From germline, CDR1 is LNHDA and CDR2 SQIVND (reference sequence). Trimming left V 9 bases short and J 6 bases short, with 23 bases between. The CDR3 length is 15 residues. CDR3 protein: CASHYQGKNKNGYTF. CDR3 coding DNA: TGTGCCAGCCATTATCAGGGGAAGAATAAGAATGGCTACACCTTC.

This chain connects TRBV5-1 to TRBJ2-7, with TRBD1 as a possible D gene (6 bases). The CDR3 spans 16 residues. With 2 bases removed from V and 6 bases from J, the gap between germline ends came to 21 bases. The germline gives CDR1 SGHRS, CDR2 YFSETQ. CDR3 protein: CASSFLSGQYPSEQYF. CDR3 DNA: TGCGCCAGCAGCTTTCTATCCGGACAGTACCCCAGCGAGCAGTACTTC.

The genes are TRBV7-3 and TRBJ2-1; D not resolved. This CDR3 comprises 16 residues. Germline lookup yields CDR1 SGHTA and CDR2 FQGTGA. Trimming cost V 4 bases and J 0 bases, with 13 bases left between them. The CDR3 DNA is TGTGCCAGCAGCTCTCAAGCGTTAAGCTCCTACAATGAGCAGTTCTTC. Protein sequence: CASSSQALSSYNEQFF.

The chain is built from TRBV28 and TRBJ1-3; 7 nucleotides match TRBD1. J gave up 0 bases and V 7 bases, and 12 bases lay outside the gene matches. The germline V gene has CDR1 MDHEN and CDR2 SYDVKM. CDR3 length: 17 amino acids. The CDR3 sequence: CASKVGQAIASGNTIYF. The CDR3 bases are TGTGCCAGCAAAGTAGGACAGGCAATTGCCTCTGGAAACACCATATATTTT.

The V and J genes are TRBV7-9 and TRBJ1-2; 8 bases are shared with TRBD1. Germline V gene sequence: CDR1 SEHNR, CDR2 FQNEAQ (reference sequence). The CDR3 spans 14 residues. Trimming took 4 bases from V and 6 from J; bases not matched to a gene: 7. The CDR3 DNA reads TGTGCCAGCAGCTCTATTCAGGGGGCGGATGGCTACACCTTC. Amino acids: CASSSIQGADGYTF. Combining the CDR3 with reference TRBV7-9 and TRBJ1-2 gives the whole variable domain DTGVSQNPRHKITKRGQNVTFRCDPISEHNRLYWYRQTLGQGPEFLTYFQNEAQLEKSRLLSDRFSAERPKGSFSTLEIQRTEQGDSAMYLCASSSIQGADGYTFGSGTRLTVV.

This clone has a single count. The chain has TRBV27 and TRBJ1-5; D ambiguous. Trimming took off 5 bases at V and 0 bases at J, with 17 bases between the two ends. Germline loops: CDR1 MNHEY, CDR2 SMNVEV (reference sequence). The CDR3 length is 17 residues. CDR3 DNA: TGTGCCAGCAGTCCCTTTGTGGCCCCTTATAGCAATCAGCCCCAGCATTTT. Translation gives CASSPFVAPYSNQPQHF.

The chain uses TRBV2 and TRBJ2-5; 7 bases map to TRBD2. The CDR3 spans 12 residues. Germline V gene data show CDR1 as SNHLY and CDR2 as FYNNEI. After removal of 8 bases from V and 5 bases from J, the junction contained 5 bases not matched to a gene. CDR3 amino acids: CASGGESETQYF. The DNA for the CDR3 is TGTGCCAGCGGGGGGGAATCGGAGACCCAGTACTTC.